This T cell receptor (beta chain) comes out of a study of CD8+ T cells in alopecia areata. Study background: Patients took tofacitinib for 6 to 18 months, followed by 6 drug-free months. Severity in treated patients was scored by percentage of scalp area affected.

cDNA reverse transcribed from extracted RNA served as the sequencing template. Assay: immunoSEQ multiplex PCR; the TCRdb copy retains only in-frame clones and omits some. The table lists tens of thousands of clones, approximately 64% of them singletons. Note on this clone: As yet, its antigen is unknown.

Study outcomes and limitations: Many expanded lesional clones remained in scalp and blood on tofacitinib. Lesional scalp displayed greater clonality than normal scalp, most notably in alopecia totalis/universalis.

Treatment noted: oral pan-JAK inhibitor, 5-10 mg twice daily. The clonotype was recovered from a human donor with alopecia areata. The material sequenced was CD8+ T cells sorted from blood, taken at week 24, from a patient treated with tofacitinib.

CDR3 in amino acids: CASSYGTAYEQYF. CDR3 sequence (DNA): TGTGCCAGCAGCTACGGGACAGCCTACGAGCAGTACTTC. The rearrangement uses TRBV7-8 and TRBJ2-7; 7 nucleotides line up with TRBD1. The CDR3 covers 13 residues. With V trimmed by 4 bases and J by 2 bases, 2 bases remained unmatched. CDR1 SGHVS and CDR2 FQNEAQ come from the germline V gene.